This T cell receptor (beta chain) was identified in a study of blood T cell repertoires in COVID-19. Study at large: Donors in the United States, Italy and Spain gave samples during acute or convalescent COVID-19.

CDR1 and CDR2 from the germline V gene are GTSNPN and SVGIG (reference sequence). V lost 4 bases and J 2 bases, leaving 15 bases between the germline ends. The CDR3 runs 15 residues. Enrolled through a virtual design, the participants were between 18 and 89 years of age and came from approximately 25 US areas. This clone was observed at least ten times. Profiling relied on immunoSEQ multiplex PCR, and the TCRdb table lists in-frame clones only, not all of them. Of 140,000 to 150,000 clones listed, around 83% are singletons. This receptor was identified in a woman aged 45-65 years who had been exposed to COVID-19. This sequence joins TRBV30 and TRBJ1-5; D may be TRBD1 (6 bases). The sample was PBMCs or T cells enriched from blood (not recorded which). CDR3 bases: TGTGCCTGGACACGGGGCAGGGGAGGCAATCAGCCCCAGCATTTT. This codes for CAWTRGRGGNQPQHF.